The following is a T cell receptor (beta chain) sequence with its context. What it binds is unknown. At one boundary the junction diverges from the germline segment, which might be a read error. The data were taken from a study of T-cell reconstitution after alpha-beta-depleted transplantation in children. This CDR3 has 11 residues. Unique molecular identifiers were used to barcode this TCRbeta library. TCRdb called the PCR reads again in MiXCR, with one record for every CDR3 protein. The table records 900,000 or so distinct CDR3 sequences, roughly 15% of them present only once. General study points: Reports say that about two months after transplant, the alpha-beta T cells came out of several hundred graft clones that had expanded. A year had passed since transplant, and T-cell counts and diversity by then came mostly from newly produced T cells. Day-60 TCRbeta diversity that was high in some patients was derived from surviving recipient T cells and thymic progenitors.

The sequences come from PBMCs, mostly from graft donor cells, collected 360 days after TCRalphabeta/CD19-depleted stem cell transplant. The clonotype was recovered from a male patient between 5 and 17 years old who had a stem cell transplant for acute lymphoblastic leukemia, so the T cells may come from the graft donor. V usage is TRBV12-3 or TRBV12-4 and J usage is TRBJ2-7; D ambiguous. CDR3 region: CAISYSAEQYF. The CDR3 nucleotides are TGTGCCATCAGTTACAGTGCCGAGCAGTACTTC.